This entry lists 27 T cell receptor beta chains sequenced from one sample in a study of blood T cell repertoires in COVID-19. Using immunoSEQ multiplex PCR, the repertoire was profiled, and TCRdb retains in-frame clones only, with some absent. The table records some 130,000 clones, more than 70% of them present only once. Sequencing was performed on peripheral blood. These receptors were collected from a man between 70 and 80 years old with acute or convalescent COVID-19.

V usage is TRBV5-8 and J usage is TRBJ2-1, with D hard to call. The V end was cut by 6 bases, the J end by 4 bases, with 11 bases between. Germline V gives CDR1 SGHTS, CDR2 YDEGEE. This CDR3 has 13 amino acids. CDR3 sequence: CASTRPGYNEQFF. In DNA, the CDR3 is TGTGCCAGCACCCGCCCGGGTTACAATGAGCAGTTCTTC. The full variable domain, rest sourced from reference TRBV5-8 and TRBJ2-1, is EAGVTQSPTHLIKTRGQQATLRCSPISGHTSVYWYQQALGLGLQFLLWYDEGEERNRGNFPPRFSGRQFPNYSSELNVNALELEDSALYLCASTRPGYNEQFFGPGTRLTVL.

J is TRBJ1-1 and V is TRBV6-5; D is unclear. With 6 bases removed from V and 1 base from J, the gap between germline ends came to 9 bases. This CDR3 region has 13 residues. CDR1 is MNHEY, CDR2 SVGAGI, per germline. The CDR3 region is CASSTAANTEAFF. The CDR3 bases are TGTGCCAGCAGCACCGCGGCGAACACTGAAGCTTTCTTT.

The CDR3: CASSLWQGESYTF. The CDR3 DNA reads TGCGCCAGCAGCTTGTGGCAGGGGGAGAGCTACACCTTC. The rearrangement links TRBV5-1 to TRBJ1-2, with 7 bases lining up with TRBD1. The CDR3 is made up of 13 amino acids. Germline V CDR1 and CDR2: SGHRS, YFSETQ. V was pared by 1 base and J by 9 bases, with 6 bases of the junction left unmatched.

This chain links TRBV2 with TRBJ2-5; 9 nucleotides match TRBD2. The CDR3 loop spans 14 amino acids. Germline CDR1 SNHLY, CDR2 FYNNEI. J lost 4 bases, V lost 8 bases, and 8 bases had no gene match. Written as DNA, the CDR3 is TGTGCCAGCCGCCGGGGTAGCGGGGGAGAGACCCAGTACTTC. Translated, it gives CASRRGSGGETQYF.

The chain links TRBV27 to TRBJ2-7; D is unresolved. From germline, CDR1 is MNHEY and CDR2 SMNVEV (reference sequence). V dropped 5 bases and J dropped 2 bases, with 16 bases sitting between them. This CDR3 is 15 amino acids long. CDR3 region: CASSISVTNTYEQYF. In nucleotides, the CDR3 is TGTGCCAGCAGTATCAGCGTAACAAACACCTACGAGCAGTACTTC.

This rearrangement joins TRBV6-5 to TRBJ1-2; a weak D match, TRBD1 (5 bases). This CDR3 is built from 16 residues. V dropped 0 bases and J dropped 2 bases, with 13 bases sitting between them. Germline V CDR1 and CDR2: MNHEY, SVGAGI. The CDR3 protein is CASSYSLLGGNYGYTF. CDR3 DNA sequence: TGTGCCAGCAGTTACTCTTTACTCGGGGGAAACTATGGCTACACCTTC.

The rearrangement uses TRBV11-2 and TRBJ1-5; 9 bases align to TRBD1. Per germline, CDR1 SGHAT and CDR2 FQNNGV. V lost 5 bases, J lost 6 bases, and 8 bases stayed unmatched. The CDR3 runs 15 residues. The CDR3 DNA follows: TGTGCCAGCAGCCAGGGGGACAGGGTCGGTCAGCCCCAGCATTTT. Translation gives CASSQGDRVGQPQHF.

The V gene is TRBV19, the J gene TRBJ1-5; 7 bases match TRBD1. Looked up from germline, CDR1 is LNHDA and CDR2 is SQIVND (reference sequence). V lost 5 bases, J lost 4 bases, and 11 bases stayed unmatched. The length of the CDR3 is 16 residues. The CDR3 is CASSPQGVYGNQPQHF. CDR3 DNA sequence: TGTGCCAGTAGTCCTCAGGGGGTTTATGGAAATCAGCCCCAGCATTTT. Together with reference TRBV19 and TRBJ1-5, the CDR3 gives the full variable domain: DGGITQSPKYLFRKEGQNVTLSCEQNLNHDAMYWYRQDPGQGLRLIYYSQIVNDFQKGDIAEGYSVSREKKESFPLTVTSAQKNPTAFYLCASSPQGVYGNQPQHFGDGTRLSIL.

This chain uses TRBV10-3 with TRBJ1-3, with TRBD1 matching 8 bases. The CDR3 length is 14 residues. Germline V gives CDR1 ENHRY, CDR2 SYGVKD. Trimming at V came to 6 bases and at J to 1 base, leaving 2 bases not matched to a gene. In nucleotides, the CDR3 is TGTGCCATCAGGGGACAGGCTTCTGGAAACACCATATATTTT. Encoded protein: CAIRGQASGNTIYF.

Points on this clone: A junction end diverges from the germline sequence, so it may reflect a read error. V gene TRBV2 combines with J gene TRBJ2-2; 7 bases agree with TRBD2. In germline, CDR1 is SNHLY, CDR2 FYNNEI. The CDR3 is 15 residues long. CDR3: CASREGAGNSGELFF. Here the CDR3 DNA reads TGTGCCAGCAGGGAAGGAGCGGGGAACTCCGGGGAGCTGTTTTTT.

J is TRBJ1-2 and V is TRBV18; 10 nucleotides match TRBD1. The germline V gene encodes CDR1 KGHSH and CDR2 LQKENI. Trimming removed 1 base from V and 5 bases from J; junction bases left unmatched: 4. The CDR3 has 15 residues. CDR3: CASSPRQGATYGYTF. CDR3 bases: TGTGCCAGCTCACCACGACAGGGGGCTACTTATGGCTACACCTTC.

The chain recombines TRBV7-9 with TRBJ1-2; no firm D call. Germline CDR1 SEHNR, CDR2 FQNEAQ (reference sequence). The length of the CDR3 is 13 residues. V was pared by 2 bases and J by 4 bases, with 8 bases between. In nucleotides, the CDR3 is TGTGCCAGCAGCTTAACTAGCAGCTATGGCTACACCTTC. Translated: CASSLTSSYGYTF.

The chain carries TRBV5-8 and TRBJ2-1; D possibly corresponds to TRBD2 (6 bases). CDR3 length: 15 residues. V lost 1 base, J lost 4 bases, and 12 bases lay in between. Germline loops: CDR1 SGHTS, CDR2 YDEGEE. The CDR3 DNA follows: TGTGCCAGCAGCTTGTGGCGGGGCCTTTACAATGAGCAGTTCTTC. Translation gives CASSLWRGLYNEQFF.

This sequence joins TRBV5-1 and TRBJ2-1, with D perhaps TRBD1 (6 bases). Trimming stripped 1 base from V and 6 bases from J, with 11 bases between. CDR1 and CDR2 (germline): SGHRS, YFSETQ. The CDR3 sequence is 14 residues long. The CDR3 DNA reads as TGCGCCAGCAGCTTGATGGGGGCTGCCAATGAGCAGTTCTTC. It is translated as CASSLMGAANEQFF.

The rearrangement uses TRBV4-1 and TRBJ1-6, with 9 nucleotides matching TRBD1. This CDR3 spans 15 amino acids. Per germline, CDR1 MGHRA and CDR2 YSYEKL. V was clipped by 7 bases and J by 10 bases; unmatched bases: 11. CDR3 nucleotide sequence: TGCGCCAGCACCTCGTGGGGACAGGGAGGCTCACCCCTCCACTTT. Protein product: CASTSWGQGGSPLHF.

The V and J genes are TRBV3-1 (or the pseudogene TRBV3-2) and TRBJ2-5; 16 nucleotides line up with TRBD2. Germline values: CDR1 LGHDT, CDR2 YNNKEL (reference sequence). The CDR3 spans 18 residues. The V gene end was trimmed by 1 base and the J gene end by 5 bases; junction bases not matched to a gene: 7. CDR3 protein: CASSQVLGTSGGVETQYF. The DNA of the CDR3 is TGTGCCAGCAGCCAAGTTCTCGGGACTAGCGGGGGGGTGGAGACCCAGTACTTC.

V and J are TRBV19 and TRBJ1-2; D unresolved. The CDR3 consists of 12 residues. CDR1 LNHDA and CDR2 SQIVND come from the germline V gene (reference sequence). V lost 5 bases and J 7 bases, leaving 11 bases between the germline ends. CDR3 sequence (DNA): TGTGCCAGTAGTCCCCTTTCGGGTGGCTACACCTTC. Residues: CASSPLSGGYTF.

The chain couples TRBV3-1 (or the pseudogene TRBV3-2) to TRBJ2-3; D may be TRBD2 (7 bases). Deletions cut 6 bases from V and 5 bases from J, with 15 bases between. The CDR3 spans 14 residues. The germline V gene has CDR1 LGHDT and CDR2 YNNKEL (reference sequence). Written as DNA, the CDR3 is TGTGCCAGCAGGAATAGGGGGGGGCTAGATACGCAGTATTTT. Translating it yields CASRNRGGLDTQYF.

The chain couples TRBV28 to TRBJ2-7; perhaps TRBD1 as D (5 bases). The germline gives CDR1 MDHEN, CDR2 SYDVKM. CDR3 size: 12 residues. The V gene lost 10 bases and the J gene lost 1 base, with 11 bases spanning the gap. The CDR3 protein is CAIARASYEQYF. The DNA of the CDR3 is TGTGCCATAGCCAGGGCTTCCTACGAGCAGTACTTC.

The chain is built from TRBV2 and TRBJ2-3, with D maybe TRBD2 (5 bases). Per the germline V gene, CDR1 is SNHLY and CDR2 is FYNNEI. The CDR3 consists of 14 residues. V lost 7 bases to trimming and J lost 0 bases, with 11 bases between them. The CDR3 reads CASKRAISTDTQYF. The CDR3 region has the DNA TGTGCCAGCAAGAGGGCAATTAGCACAGATACGCAGTATTTT.

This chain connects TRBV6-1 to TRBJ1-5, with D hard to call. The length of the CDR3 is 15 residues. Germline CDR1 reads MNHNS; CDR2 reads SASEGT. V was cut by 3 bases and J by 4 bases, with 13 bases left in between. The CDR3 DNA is TGTGCCAGCAGTGAGTGGGCAGGTGCTAATCAGCCCCAGCATTTT. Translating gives CASSEWAGANQPQHF.

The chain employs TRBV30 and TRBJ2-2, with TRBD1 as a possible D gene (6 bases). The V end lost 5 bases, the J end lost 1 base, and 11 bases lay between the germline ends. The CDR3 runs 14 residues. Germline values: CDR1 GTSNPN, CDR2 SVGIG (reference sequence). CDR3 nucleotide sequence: TGTGCCTGGCGGAGACAGGAGAACACCGGGGAGCTGTTTTTT. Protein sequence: CAWRRQENTGELFF. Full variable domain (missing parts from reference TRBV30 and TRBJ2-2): SQTIHQWPATLVQPVGSPLSLECTVEGTSNPNLYWYRQAAGRGLQLLFYSVGIGQISSEVPQNLSASRPQDRQFILSSKKLLLSDSGFYLCAWRRQENTGELFFGEGSRLTVL.

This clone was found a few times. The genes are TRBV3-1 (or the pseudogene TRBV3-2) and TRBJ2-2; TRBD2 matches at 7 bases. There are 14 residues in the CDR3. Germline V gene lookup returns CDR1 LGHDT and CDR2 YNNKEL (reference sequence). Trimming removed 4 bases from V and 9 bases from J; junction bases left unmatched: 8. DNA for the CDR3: TGTGCCAGCAGCCGCCGGGACTACCACCGGGAGCTGTTTTTT. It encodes CASSRRDYHRELFF.

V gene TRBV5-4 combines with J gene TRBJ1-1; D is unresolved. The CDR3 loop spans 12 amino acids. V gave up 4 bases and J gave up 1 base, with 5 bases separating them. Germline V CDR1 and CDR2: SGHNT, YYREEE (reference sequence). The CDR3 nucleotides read TGTGCCAGCAGCAACACGAACACTGAAGCTTTCTTT. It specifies CASSNTNTEAFF.

CDR3 DNA: TGTGCCAGCAGCTCTGCGGGGGGACAGCTTTACTCAAGCTCCTACAATGAGCAGTTCTTC. Residues: CASSSAGGQLYSSSYNEQFF. The genes are TRBV7-3 and TRBJ2-1; the D gene is possibly TRBD2 (8 bases). The V end lost 4 bases, the J end lost 0 bases, and 25 bases lay between the germline ends. CDR3 length: 20 residues. CDR1 is SGHTA and CDR2 is FQGTGA in the germline V gene.

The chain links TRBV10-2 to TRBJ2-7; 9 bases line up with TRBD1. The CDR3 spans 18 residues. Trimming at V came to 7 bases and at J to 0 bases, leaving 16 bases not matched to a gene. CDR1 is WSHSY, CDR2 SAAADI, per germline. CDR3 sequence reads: CASNRGGTGPFSSYEQYF. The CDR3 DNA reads TGCGCCAGCAACCGGGGCGGGACAGGGCCCTTTAGCTCCTACGAGCAGTACTTC.

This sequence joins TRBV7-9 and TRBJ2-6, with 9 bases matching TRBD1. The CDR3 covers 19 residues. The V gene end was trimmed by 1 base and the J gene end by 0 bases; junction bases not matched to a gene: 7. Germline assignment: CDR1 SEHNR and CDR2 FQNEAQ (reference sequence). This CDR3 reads CASSLDMGQGLSGANVLTF. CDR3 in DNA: TGTGCCAGCAGCTTAGACATGGGACAGGGCCTCTCTGGGGCCAACGTCCTGACTTTC. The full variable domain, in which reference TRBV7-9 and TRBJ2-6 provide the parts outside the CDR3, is DTGVSQNPRHKITKRGQNVTFRCDPISEHNRLYWYRQTLGQGPEFLTYFQNEAQLEKSRLLSDRFSAERPKGSFSTLEIQRTEQGDSAMYLCASSLDMGQGLSGANVLTFGAGSRLTVL.